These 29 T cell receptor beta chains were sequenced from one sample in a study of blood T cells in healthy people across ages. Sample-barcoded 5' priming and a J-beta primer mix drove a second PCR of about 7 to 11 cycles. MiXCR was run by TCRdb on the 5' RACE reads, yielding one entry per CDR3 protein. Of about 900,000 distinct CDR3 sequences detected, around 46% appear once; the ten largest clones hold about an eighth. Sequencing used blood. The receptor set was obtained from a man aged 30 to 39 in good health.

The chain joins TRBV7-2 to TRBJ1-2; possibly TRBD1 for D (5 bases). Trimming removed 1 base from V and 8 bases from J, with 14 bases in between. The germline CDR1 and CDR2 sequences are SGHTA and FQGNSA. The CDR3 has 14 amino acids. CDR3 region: CASSLVVGVYGYTF. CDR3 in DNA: TGTGCCAGCAGCTTAGTTGTGGGGGTTTACGGCTACACCTTC.

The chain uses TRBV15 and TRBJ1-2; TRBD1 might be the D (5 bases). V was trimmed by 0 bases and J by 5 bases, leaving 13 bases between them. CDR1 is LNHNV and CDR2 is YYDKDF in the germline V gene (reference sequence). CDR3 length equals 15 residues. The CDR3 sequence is CATSRESGRVYGYTF. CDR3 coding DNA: TGTGCCACCAGCAGAGAATCGGGACGGGTATATGGCTACACCTTC.

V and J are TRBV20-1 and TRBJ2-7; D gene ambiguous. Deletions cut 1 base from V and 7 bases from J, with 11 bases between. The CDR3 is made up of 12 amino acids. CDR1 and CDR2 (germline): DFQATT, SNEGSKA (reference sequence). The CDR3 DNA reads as TGCAGTGCTAGAGTTCTGGGTTGGGAGCAGTACTTC. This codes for CSARVLGWEQYF.

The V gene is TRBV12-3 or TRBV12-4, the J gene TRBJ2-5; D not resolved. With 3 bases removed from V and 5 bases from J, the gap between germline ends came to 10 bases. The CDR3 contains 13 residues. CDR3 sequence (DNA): TGTGCCAGCAGTTTTAGTAAGTTGGAGACCCAGTACTTC. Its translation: CASSFSKLETQYF.

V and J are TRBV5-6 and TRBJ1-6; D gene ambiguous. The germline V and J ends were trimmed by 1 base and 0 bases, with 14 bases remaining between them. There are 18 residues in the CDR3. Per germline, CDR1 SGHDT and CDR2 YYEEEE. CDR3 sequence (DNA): TGTGCCAGCAGCTTGTCTGGCCGTGGAGCCTCCTATAATTCACCCCTCCACTTT. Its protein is CASSLSGRGASYNSPLHF.

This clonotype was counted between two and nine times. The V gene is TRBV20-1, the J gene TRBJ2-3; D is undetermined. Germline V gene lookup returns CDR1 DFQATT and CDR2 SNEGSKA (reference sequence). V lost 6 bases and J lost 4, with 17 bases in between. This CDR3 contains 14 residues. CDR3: CSASPTPAADTQYF. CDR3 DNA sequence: TGCAGTGCGTCCCCGACTCCGGCTGCAGATACGCAGTATTTT.

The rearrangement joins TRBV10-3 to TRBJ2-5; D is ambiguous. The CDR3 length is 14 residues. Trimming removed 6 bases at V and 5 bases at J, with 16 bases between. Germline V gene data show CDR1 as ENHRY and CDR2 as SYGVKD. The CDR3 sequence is CAISDGPHPETQYF. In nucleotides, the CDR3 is TGTGCCATCAGCGACGGTCCCCACCCGGAGACCCAGTACTTC.

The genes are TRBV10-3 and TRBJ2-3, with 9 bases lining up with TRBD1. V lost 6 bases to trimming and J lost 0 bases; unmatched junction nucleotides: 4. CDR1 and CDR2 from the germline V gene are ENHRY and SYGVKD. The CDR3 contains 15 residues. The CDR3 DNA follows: TGTGCCATCAGCCTGGGACAGGGTAGCACAGATACGCAGTATTTT. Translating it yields CAISLGQGSTDTQYF.

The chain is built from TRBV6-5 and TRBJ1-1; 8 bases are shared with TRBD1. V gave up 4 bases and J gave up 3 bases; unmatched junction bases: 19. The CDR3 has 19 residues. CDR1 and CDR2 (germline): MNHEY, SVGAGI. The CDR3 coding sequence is TGTGCCAGCAGTTCCCTAACCCAATCTCGGACAGGGAGATACACTGAAGCTTTCTTT. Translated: CASSSLTQSRTGRYTEAFF.

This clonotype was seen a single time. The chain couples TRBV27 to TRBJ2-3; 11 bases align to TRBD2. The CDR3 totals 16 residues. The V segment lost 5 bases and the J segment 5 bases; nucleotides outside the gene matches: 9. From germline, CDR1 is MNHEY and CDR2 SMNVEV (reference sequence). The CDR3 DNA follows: TGTGCCAGCAGTCCACCGACTAGCGGGGCTGTAGATACGCAGTATTTT. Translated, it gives CASSPPTSGAVDTQYF.

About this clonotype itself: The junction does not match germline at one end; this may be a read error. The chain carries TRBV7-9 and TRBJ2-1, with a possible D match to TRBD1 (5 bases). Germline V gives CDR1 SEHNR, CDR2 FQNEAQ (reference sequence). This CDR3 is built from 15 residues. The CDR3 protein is CASSSLDKTYNEQFF. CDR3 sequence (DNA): TGTGCCAGTAGCTCCTTGGACAAGACCTACAATGAGCAGTTCTTC. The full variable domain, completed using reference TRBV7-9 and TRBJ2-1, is DTGVSQNPRHKITKRGQNVTFRCDPISEHNRLYWYRQTLGQGPEFLTYFQNEAQLEKSRLLSDRFSAERPKGSFSTLEIQRTEQGDSAMYLCASSSLDKTYNEQFFGPGTRLTVL.

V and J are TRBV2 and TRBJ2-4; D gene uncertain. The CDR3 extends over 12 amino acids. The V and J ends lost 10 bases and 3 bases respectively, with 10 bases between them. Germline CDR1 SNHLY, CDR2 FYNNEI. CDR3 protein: CATQIGKNIQYF. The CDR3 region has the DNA TGTGCCACCCAGATCGGCAAAAACATTCAGTACTTC.

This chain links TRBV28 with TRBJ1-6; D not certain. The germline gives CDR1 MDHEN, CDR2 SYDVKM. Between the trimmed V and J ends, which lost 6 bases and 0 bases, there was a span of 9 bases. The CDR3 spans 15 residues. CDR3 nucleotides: TGTGCCAGCAGGTACCAGAGCTCCTATAATTCACCCCTCCACTTT. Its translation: CASRYQSSYNSPLHF.

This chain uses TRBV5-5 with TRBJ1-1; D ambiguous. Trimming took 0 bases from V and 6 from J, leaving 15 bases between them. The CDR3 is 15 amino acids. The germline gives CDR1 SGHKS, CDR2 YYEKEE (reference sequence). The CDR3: CASSLVEGVRPEAFF. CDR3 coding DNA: TGTGCCAGCAGCTTGGTGGAGGGTGTGAGGCCTGAAGCTTTCTTT.

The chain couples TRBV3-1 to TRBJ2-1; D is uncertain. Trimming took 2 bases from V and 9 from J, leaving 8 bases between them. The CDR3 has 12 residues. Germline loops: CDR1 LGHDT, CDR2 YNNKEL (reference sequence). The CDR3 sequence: CASSQWGSEQFF. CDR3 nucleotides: TGTGCCAGCAGCCAATGGGGAAGTGAGCAGTTCTTC.

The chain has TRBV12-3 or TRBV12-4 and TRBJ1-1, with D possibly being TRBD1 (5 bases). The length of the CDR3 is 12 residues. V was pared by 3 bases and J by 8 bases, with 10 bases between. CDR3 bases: TGTGCCAGCAGTTTTGGCGGGGGGGAAGCTTTCTTT. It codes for CASSFGGGEAFF.

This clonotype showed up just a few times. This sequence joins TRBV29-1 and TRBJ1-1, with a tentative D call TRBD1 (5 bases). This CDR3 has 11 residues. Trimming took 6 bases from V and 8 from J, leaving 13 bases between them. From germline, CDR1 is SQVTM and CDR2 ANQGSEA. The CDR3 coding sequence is TGCAGCGTGGGGCTGGGTTCAGAAGCTTTCTTT. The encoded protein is CSVGLGSEAFF.

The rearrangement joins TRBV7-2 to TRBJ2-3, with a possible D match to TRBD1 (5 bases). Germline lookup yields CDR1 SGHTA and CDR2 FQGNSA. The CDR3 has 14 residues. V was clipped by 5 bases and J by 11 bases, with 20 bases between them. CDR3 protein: CASSPGLSDIGQYF. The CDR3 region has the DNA TGTGCCAGCAGCCCCGGTCTTTCGGACATAGGGCAGTATTTT.

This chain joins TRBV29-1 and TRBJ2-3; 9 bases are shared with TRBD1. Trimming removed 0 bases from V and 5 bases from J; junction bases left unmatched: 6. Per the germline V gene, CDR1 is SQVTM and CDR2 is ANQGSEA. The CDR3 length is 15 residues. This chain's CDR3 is CSVEDTGGRIDTQYF. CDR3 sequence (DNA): TGCAGCGTTGAAGATACAGGGGGCAGGATAGATACGCAGTATTTT.

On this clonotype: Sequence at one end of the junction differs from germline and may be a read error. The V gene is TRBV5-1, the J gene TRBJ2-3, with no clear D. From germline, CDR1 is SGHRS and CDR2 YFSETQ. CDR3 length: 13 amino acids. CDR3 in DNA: TGCGCCAGCAGCCGGACCTACACAGATACGCATTATTTT. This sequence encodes CASSRTYTDTHYF.

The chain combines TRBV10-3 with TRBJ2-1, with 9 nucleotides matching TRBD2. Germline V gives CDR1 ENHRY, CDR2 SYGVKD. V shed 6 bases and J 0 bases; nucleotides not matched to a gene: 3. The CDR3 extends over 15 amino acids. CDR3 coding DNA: TGTGCCATCAGGGTTAGCGGGGGCTCCTACAATGAGCAGTTCTTC. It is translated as CAIRVSGGSYNEQFF.

CDR3 in DNA: TGTGCCAGCAGTTTAGCTTGGCCCGGACTAGCGGGGGGGCCAACAGATACGCAGTATTTT. It translates to CASSLAWPGLAGGPTDTQYF. The chain recombines TRBV12-3 or TRBV12-4 with TRBJ2-3, with 15 bases matching TRBD2. The V gene end was trimmed by 0 bases and the J gene end by 3 bases; junction bases not matched to a gene: 10. This CDR3 spans 20 amino acids.

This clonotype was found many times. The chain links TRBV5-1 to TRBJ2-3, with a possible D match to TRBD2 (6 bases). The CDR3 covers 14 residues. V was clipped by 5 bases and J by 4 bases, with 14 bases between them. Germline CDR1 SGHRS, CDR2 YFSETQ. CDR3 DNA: TGCGCCAGCAGATCGACTAGTACGCCAGATACGCAGTATTTT. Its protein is CASRSTSTPDTQYF.

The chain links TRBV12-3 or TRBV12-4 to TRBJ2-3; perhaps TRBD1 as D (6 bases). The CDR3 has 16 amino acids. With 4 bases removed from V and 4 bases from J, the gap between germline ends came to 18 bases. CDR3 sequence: CASSSTGTRLADTQYF. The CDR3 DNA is TGTGCCAGCAGTTCGACCGGGACAAGGTTGGCAGATACGCAGTATTTT.

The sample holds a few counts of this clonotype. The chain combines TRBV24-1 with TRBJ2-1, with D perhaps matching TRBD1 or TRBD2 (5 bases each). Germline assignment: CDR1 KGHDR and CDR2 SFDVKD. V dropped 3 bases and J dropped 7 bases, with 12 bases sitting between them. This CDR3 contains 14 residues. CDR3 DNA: TGTGCCACCAGTGATCTACTCAGGGAGAATGAGCAGTTCTTC. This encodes CATSDLLRENEQFF.

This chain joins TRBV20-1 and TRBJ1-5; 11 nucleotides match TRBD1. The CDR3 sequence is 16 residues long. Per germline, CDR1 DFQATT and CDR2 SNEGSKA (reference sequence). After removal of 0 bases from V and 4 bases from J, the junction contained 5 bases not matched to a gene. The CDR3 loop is CSARDGGQGGNQPQHF. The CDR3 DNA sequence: TGCAGTGCTAGAGATGGGGGACAGGGGGGGAATCAGCCCCAGCATTTT.

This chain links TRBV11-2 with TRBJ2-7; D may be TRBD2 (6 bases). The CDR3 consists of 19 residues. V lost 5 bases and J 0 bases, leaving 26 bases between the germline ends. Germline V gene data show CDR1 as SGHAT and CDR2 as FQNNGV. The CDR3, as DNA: TGTGCCAGCAGCACGAGGACAACTCTCGCGCGGGGCTCCTCCTACGAGCAGTACTTC. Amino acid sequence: CASSTRTTLARGSSYEQYF.

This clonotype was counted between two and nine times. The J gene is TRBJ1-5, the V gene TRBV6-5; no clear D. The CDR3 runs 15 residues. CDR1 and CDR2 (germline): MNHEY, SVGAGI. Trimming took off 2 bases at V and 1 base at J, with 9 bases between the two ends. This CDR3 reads CASSYGTGSNQPQHF. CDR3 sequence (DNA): TGTGCCAGCAGTTACGGAACTGGCAGCAATCAGCCCCAGCATTTT.

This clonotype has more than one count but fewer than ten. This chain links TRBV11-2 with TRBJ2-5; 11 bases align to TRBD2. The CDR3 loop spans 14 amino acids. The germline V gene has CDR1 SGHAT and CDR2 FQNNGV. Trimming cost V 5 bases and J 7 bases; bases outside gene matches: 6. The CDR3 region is CASSPGLAVLTQYF. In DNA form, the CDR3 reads TGTGCCAGCAGCCCGGGACTAGCGGTGTTGACCCAGTACTTC.